The clone carrying this T cell receptor delta chain was seen only a few times. A much larger clone differs by one base, so this may be a read error. TCRdb re-called the reads via CATT. The sample records 6,400 or so delta-chain clones, 0.5% to 0.8% being singletons. This specimen belongs to a study of gamma-delta chains in newborns, infants, children. The germline V gene has CDR1 GEAIGNYY and CDR2 EKD. The trim removed 1 base at V and 2 bases at J, leaving 4 bases unmatched. CDR3 length: 19 residues. The source is a child who was a newborn, infant or young child, either healthy, febrile or measles-vaccinated (not recorded which). The chain uses TRDV2 and TRDJ3, with TRDD3 matching 13 bases. Sequences were obtained from blood. CDR3 DNA: TGTGCCTGTGACACGGCACTGGGGGATACGACCTGGGACACCCGACAGATGTTTTTC. Its translation is CACDTALGDTTWDTRQMFF.